These T cell receptor beta chains were read from a single sample in a study of blood T cell repertoires in COVID-19. The assay was immunoSEQ multiplex PCR, and TCRdb's table has in-frame clones only and misses some. The repertoire holds about 97,000 clones, with 84% as singletons. Material for sequencing was peripheral blood. The origin of the receptors is a man aged 40-55 years with active or convalescent COVID-19. Both conserved end residues are part of each CDR3. Each record gives: V gene, J gene, D gene, clone size, CDR3 DNA, CDR3 protein. A D gene is named only where the DNA matches it firmly. Size tells how often a clone was seen (once, few, many) or the class of an expanded clone, and some rows leave it out.

v_call: TRBV12-3/TRBV12-4; j_call: TRBJ2-7; d_call: .; clone_size: once; cdr3_nt: TGTGCCAGCAGTGCGGGACAGTACGAGCAGTACTTC; cdr3_aa: CASSAGQYEQYF
v_call: TRBV21-1; j_call: TRBJ2-5; d_call: .; clone_size: .; cdr3_nt: TGTGCCAGCAGCAAAGGGCCACGGGAGGGGGAGACCCAGTACTTC; cdr3_aa: CASSKGPREGETQYF
v_call: TRBV25-1; j_call: TRBJ1-2; d_call: TRBD1; clone_size: .; cdr3_nt: TGTGCCAGCAGTGAATCAGCCACCGGGACAGGGAGAGGCTACACCTTC; cdr3_aa: CASSESATGTGRGYTF
v_call: TRBV5-4; j_call: TRBJ2-3; d_call: TRBD2; clone_size: .; cdr3_nt: TGTGCCAGCAGCTTGGGGTCCACAGGCGGGAGTAGGGATACGCAGTATTTT; cdr3_aa: CASSLGSTGGSRDTQYF
v_call: TRBV12-3/TRBV12-4; j_call: TRBJ1-5; d_call: .; clone_size: .; cdr3_nt: TGTGCCAGCAAACTAGCGGACCAGCCCCAGCATTTT; cdr3_aa: CASKLADQPQHF
v_call: TRBV7-8; j_call: TRBJ2-5; d_call: .; clone_size: .; cdr3_nt: TGTGCCAGCAGCCTAGGGTCCATGCTGCGCGAGACCCAGTACTTC; cdr3_aa: CASSLGSMLRETQYF
v_call: TRBV6-5; j_call: TRBJ1-4; d_call: TRBD1; clone_size: .; cdr3_nt: TGTGCCAGCAGGATTACAGGGGGAACTAATGAAAAACTGTTTTTT; cdr3_aa: CASRITGGTNEKLFF
v_call: TRBV21-1; j_call: TRBJ2-2; d_call: .; clone_size: .; cdr3_nt: TGTGCCAACTGGCCCAGGGGGCTACGAGGCTTTAACACCGGGGAGCTGTTTTTT; cdr3_aa: CANWPRGLRGFNTGELFF
v_call: TRBV20-1; j_call: TRBJ2-7; d_call: .; clone_size: .; cdr3_nt: TGCAGTGCTGAGAGGGCCAACGAGCAGTACTTC; cdr3_aa: CSAERANEQYF
v_call: TRBV19; j_call: TRBJ2-3; d_call: TRBD1; clone_size: .; cdr3_nt: TGTGCCAGTAGTATAGATCTGGGGACAGGGGTTGCAGATACGCAGTATTTT; cdr3_aa: CASSIDLGTGVADTQYF
v_call: TRBV3-1/TRBV3-2; j_call: TRBJ2-3; d_call: TRBD2; clone_size: few; cdr3_nt: TGTGCCAGCAGCCAAGACCTTCTCGGGGGGGCCCGCACAGATACGCAGTATTTT; cdr3_aa: CASSQDLLGGARTDTQYF
v_call: TRBV6-2/TRBV6-3; j_call: TRBJ1-4; d_call: .; clone_size: .; cdr3_nt: TGTGCCAGCAGTTACGTAGGACAGAATGAAAAACTGTTTTTT; cdr3_aa: CASSYVGQNEKLFF
v_call: TRBV7-9; j_call: TRBJ1-1; d_call: TRBD1; clone_size: .; cdr3_nt: TGTGCCAGCAGCTCGACAGGGATTACTGAAGCTTTCTTT; cdr3_aa: CASSSTGITEAFF
v_call: TRBV18; j_call: TRBJ1-5; d_call: TRBD1; clone_size: .; cdr3_nt: TGTGCCAGCTCCATTGACAGGGACAATCAGCCCCAGCATTTT; cdr3_aa: CASSIDRDNQPQHF
v_call: TRBV7-2; j_call: TRBJ1-3; d_call: .; clone_size: .; cdr3_nt: TGTGCCAGCAGCCGGGTTAGCTCTGGAAACACCATATATTTT; cdr3_aa: CASSRVSSGNTIYF
v_call: TRBV7-9; j_call: TRBJ1-2; d_call: .; clone_size: .; cdr3_nt: TGTGCCAGCAGCGGAGGGGACGGAGGCTATGGCTACACCTTC; cdr3_aa: CASSGGDGGYGYTF
v_call: TRBV7-8; j_call: TRBJ2-1; d_call: .; clone_size: .; cdr3_nt: TGTGCCAGTAGCATGGGGGCGGGCCCGGATCAGTTCTTC; cdr3_aa: CASSMGAGPDQFF
v_call: TRBV6-6; j_call: TRBJ1-3; d_call: TRBD1; clone_size: .; cdr3_nt: TGTGCCAGCAGTGCCGGGACAGGCTCTGGAAACACCATATATTTT; cdr3_aa: CASSAGTGSGNTIYF
v_call: TRBV18; j_call: TRBJ1-6; d_call: TRBD1; clone_size: .; cdr3_nt: TGTGCCAGCTCACCTAATGCTGGGACAGCCGGGAGCTCCTATAATTCACCCCTCCACTTT; cdr3_aa: CASSPNAGTAGSSYNSPLHF
v_call: TRBV7-2; j_call: TRBJ1-5; d_call: .; clone_size: .; cdr3_nt: TGTGCCAGCAGCTTAGTTGGGGGCGGCGGGCAGCCCCAGCATTTT; cdr3_aa: CASSLVGGGGQPQHF
v_call: TRBV6-5; j_call: TRBJ2-7; d_call: TRBD1; clone_size: .; cdr3_nt: TGTGCCACGGTCGGGACAGCGACCTACGAGCAGTACTTC; cdr3_aa: CATVGTATYEQYF
v_call: TRBV10-3; j_call: TRBJ2-5; d_call: TRBD2; clone_size: .; cdr3_nt: TGTGCCATCAGTGGGACTAGCGGGGGGCCGGAGACCCAGTACTTC; cdr3_aa: CAISGTSGGPETQYF
v_call: TRBV10-2; j_call: TRBJ1-2; d_call: TRBD1; clone_size: .; cdr3_nt: TGCGCCAGCAGTGAGTCTGGAACAGGGGGGGGCTACACCTTC; cdr3_aa: CASSESGTGGGYTF
v_call: TRBV7-9; j_call: TRBJ1-6; d_call: .; clone_size: .; cdr3_nt: TGTGCCAGCAGCCCTACCGGGCCCCTCCACTTT; cdr3_aa: CASSPTGPLHF
v_call: TRBV7-8; j_call: TRBJ2-5; d_call: TRBD2; clone_size: .; cdr3_nt: TGTGCCAGCAGCTGGATGACTAGCGTACAGACCCAGTACTTC; cdr3_aa: CASSWMTSVQTQYF
v_call: TRBV5-4; j_call: TRBJ1-1; d_call: TRBD1; clone_size: .; cdr3_nt: TGTGCCAGCAGACCTCCGGGACAGGGGAATATGAACACTGAAGCTTTCTTT; cdr3_aa: CASRPPGQGNMNTEAFF
v_call: TRBV19; j_call: TRBJ1-5; d_call: .; clone_size: .; cdr3_nt: TGTGCCAGTAGTCAACAGGGTACGGGCAATCAGCCCCAGCATTTT; cdr3_aa: CASSQQGTGNQPQHF
v_call: TRBV12-3/TRBV12-4; j_call: TRBJ1-2; d_call: .; clone_size: .; cdr3_nt: TGTGCCAGCAGTGCCAACCCCAGGAGCTACACCTTC; cdr3_aa: CASSANPRSYTF
v_call: TRBV27; j_call: TRBJ1-2; d_call: .; clone_size: few; cdr3_nt: TGTGCCAGCAGTTTAGATGGGGCGCCTAACTATGGCTACACCTTC; cdr3_aa: CASSLDGAPNYGYTF
v_call: TRBV5-5; j_call: TRBJ2-7; d_call: .; clone_size: .; cdr3_nt: TGTGCCAGCAGCTTGGGACAGACCCCACTCTACGAGCAGTACTTC; cdr3_aa: CASSLGQTPLYEQYF
v_call: TRBV28; j_call: TRBJ1-4; d_call: TRBD1; clone_size: .; cdr3_nt: TGTGCCAGCAGTTTATGGACAGGGGTGACTAATGAAAAACTGTTTTTT; cdr3_aa: CASSLWTGVTNEKLFF
v_call: TRBV6-5; j_call: TRBJ1-5; d_call: .; clone_size: .; cdr3_nt: TGTGCCAGCAGTTACTCTCAGGGCACTCAGCCCCAGCATTTT; cdr3_aa: CASSYSQGTQPQHF
v_call: TRBV7-3; j_call: TRBJ2-1; d_call: .; clone_size: .; cdr3_nt: TGTGCCAGCAGCTCAGGACTCGTCGATGAGCAGTTCTTC; cdr3_aa: CASSSGLVDEQFF
v_call: TRBV5-4; j_call: TRBJ2-3; d_call: TRBD2; clone_size: .; cdr3_nt: TGTGCCAGCAGCTCGGAAGCGGGGGCTAACACAGATACGCAGTATTTT; cdr3_aa: CASSSEAGANTDTQYF
v_call: TRBV7-2; j_call: TRBJ1-2; d_call: .; clone_size: .; cdr3_nt: TGTGCCAGCAGCTTAGCGACCGTCAAGCGGGGCTACACCTTC; cdr3_aa: CASSLATVKRGYTF
v_call: TRBV12-3/TRBV12-4; j_call: TRBJ2-7; d_call: .; clone_size: once; cdr3_nt: TGTGCCAGCAGAGTGGGGGCCGCCTACGAGCAGTACTTC; cdr3_aa: CASRVGAAYEQYF
v_call: TRBV7-8; j_call: TRBJ1-5; d_call: .; clone_size: .; cdr3_nt: TGTGCCAGCAGCTTACTCCCACAGCCATATCAGCCCCAGCATTTT; cdr3_aa: CASSLLPQPYQPQHF
v_call: TRBV25-1; j_call: TRBJ1-1; d_call: .; clone_size: .; cdr3_nt: TGTGCCAGCACCCCTGGGTCAGGGCAAAGAGCTTTCTTT; cdr3_aa: CASTPGSGQRAFF
v_call: TRBV3-1/TRBV3-2; j_call: TRBJ1-6; d_call: TRBD1; clone_size: .; cdr3_nt: TGTGCCACCGGGACAGGGCCTCTCGCCCTCCACTTT; cdr3_aa: CATGTGPLALHF
v_call: TRBV2; j_call: TRBJ2-1; d_call: .; clone_size: .; cdr3_nt: TGTGCCAGCAGGGCCAGGGTAAGCTCCTACAATGAGCAGTTCTTC; cdr3_aa: CASRARVSSYNEQFF
v_call: TRBV11-2; j_call: TRBJ1-5; d_call: .; clone_size: .; cdr3_nt: TGTGCCAGCAGCCGTACAGGGCTCTCCAATCAGCCCCAGCATTTT; cdr3_aa: CASSRTGLSNQPQHF
v_call: TRBV6-5; j_call: TRBJ2-3; d_call: TRBD2; clone_size: .; cdr3_nt: TGTGCCAGCACCCTAGCGGGGGACTACACAGATACGCAGTATTTT; cdr3_aa: CASTLAGDYTDTQYF
v_call: TRBV25-1; j_call: TRBJ2-3; d_call: TRBD2; clone_size: .; cdr3_nt: TGTGCCAGCAGTGAATCCAGCGGGGGGTCATTCACAGATACGCAGTATTTT; cdr3_aa: CASSESSGGSFTDTQYF
v_call: TRBV7-6; j_call: TRBJ2-1; d_call: .; clone_size: .; cdr3_nt: TGTGCCAGCAGCCCCCCCACAGGGTCGGTAGGCTACAATGAGCAGTTCTTC; cdr3_aa: CASSPPTGSVGYNEQFF
v_call: TRBV7-3; j_call: TRBJ2-5; d_call: TRBD1; clone_size: .; cdr3_nt: TGTGCCAGCAGCTCCGGACAGGCGGAGACCCAGTACTTC; cdr3_aa: CASSSGQAETQYF
v_call: TRBV6-5; j_call: TRBJ2-7; d_call: TRBD1; clone_size: once; cdr3_nt: TGTGCCAGCAGTTACTCGAGACGACAGGGAACCTACGAGCAGTACTTC; cdr3_aa: CASSYSRRQGTYEQYF
v_call: TRBV6-5; j_call: TRBJ1-2; d_call: .; clone_size: .; cdr3_nt: TGTGCCAGCGCGGGACCGGGCTATGGCTACACCTTC; cdr3_aa: CASAGPGYGYTF
v_call: TRBV4-2; j_call: TRBJ2-3; d_call: TRBD2; clone_size: .; cdr3_nt: TGTGCCAGCAGCCCTCAGGGCCCTCAACCCTGGAGCTTGGCGGGGGGGTCCCTCCCAGATACGCAGTATTTT; cdr3_aa: CASSPQGPQPWSLAGGSLPDTQYF
v_call: TRBV4-3; j_call: TRBJ2-1; d_call: TRBD2; clone_size: .; cdr3_nt: TGCGCCAGCAGCCAAGAGGGACTAGCGGGGGGGGCTGAGCAGTTCTTC; cdr3_aa: CASSQEGLAGGAEQFF